Listed below are T cell receptor beta chains from one sample, sequenced in a study of blood T cell repertoires in COVID-19. Assay: immunoSEQ multiplex PCR; the TCRdb copy retains only in-frame clones and omits some. Counted here are 110,000 or so clones, roughly 85% occurring once; the ten biggest clones make up 13%. What was sequenced was peripheral blood. These receptors originate from a human donor in a cohort sampled during active COVID-19. The CDR3 runs from the conserved cysteine through the conserved F or W. D genes are given only for firm matches. Clone size appears in some rows only: once, few, many, or a class for an expanded clone.

TRBD1 NA TRBJ2-1 13 TRBV12-3/TRBV12-4 TGTGCCAGCAGCCCGGGACAGGGGGATGAGCAGTTCTTC CASSPGQGDEQFF
TRBD2 NA TRBJ2-3 16 TRBV7-2 TGTGCCAGCAGCCCCGGGACTAGCGGGAACTCAGATACGCAGTATTTT CASSPGTSGNSDTQYF
TRBD2 once TRBJ2-5 13 TRBV2 TGTGCCGCCACAGGCGGGAGGCAAGAGACCCAGTACTTC CAATGGRQETQYF
NA NA TRBJ1-1 16 TRBV11-1 TGTGCCAGCAGCTGGGACTTGACGGTGCCGGACACTGAAGCTTTCTTT CASSWDLTVPDTEAFF
NA few TRBJ1-1 13 TRBV5-4 TGTGCCAGCAGGGCGGACAGCAACACTGAAGCTTTCTTT CASRADSNTEAFF
TRBD2 many TRBJ2-7 15 TRBV9 TGTGCCAGCAGCGTAGGCCCTAGCGGGGGATACGAGCAGTACTTC CASSVGPSGGYEQYF
TRBD2 once TRBJ2-1 16 TRBV7-2 TGTGCCAGCACACCTGGGGGGACTAGCGGGAGCAATGAGCAGTTCTTC CASTPGGTSGSNEQFF
TRBD2 NA TRBJ2-1 15 TRBV6-6 TGTGCCAGCAGTTACGCAACTAGCGGGGGGGACGAGCAGTTCTTC CASSYATSGGDEQFF
NA NA TRBJ2-3 13 TRBV11-3 TGTGCCAGCAGCTTAGGCCTAGAAGGTACGCAGTATTTT CASSLGLEGTQYF
TRBD1 NA TRBJ1-5 14 TRBV28 TGTGCCAGCAGTTTGAGGGACAGCTATCAGCCCCAGCATTTT CASSLRDSYQPQHF
NA NA TRBJ2-1 14 TRBV6-5 TGTGCCAGCAGTTACTCAGACAGCTACAATGAGCAGTTCTTC CASSYSDSYNEQFF
TRBD1 NA TRBJ1-2 14 TRBV19 TGTGCCAGTACTAGGGAGACAGGGTATCATGGCTACACCTTC CASTRETGYHGYTF